This T cell receptor (beta chain) originates from a study of CD8 T cells in Susac syndrome. A note on this clonotype: Its target is not known.

The RNA, about 0.5 to 1 ug, was put through reverse transcription using random hexamers. TCRdb recomputed calls from the immunoSEQ multiplex PCR reads with MiXCR, one row per CDR3 protein. Here the sample spans about 140,000 distinct CDR3 sequences, approximately 95% being singletons. General study results and limits: The authors acknowledged that the study's TCR sequencing and HLA analysis involved relatively few individuals.

CDR1 and CDR2 from the germline V gene are MNHEY and SMNVEV (reference sequence). The CDR3 has 14 residues. V gave up 4 bases and J gave up 7 bases; unmatched junction bases: 6. The material sequenced was CD8+ T cells from PBMCs. The origin of this receptor is a human donor with Susac syndrome. The chain links TRBV27 to TRBJ1-4; 7 bases agree with TRBD1. CDR3 region: CASSSTGDGEKLFF. The CDR3 region has the DNA TGTGCCAGCAGTTCCACAGGGGACGGTGAAAAACTGTTTTTT. Using reference TRBV27 and TRBJ1-4 for the parts outside the CDR3, the full variable domain is EAQVTQNPRYLITVTGKKLTVTCSQNMNHEYMSWYRQDPGLGLRQIYYSMNVEVTDKGDVPEGYKVSRKEKRNFPLILESPSPNQTSLYFCASSSTGDGEKLFFGSGTQLSVL.